One sample yielded the 20 T cell receptor beta chains listed below, sequenced in a study of STAT5B mutations in CD4+ large granular lymphocyte leukemia. Some clones are missing from TCRdb's copy, which holds only in-frame ones; the method was immunoSEQ multiplex PCR. The sample yields 20,000 to 25,000 clones, about 80% seen once. Sample: CD4+ T cells from blood buffy coats. The source of these receptors is a human donor in good health.

V is TRBV6-5 and J is TRBJ2-1, with 11 bases matching TRBD2. The V and J ends lost 5 bases and 6 bases, in that order; junction bases with no gene match: 6. Looked up from germline, CDR1 is MNHEY and CDR2 is SVGAGI. The CDR3 runs 15 residues. DNA of the CDR3: TGTGCCAGCAGTCAGATGGGACTAGCGGTCAATGAGCAGTTCTTC. As protein: CASSQMGLAVNEQFF.

The chain links TRBV2 to TRBJ2-5; the D is unclear. The DNA end is more similar to TRBJ2-7, so the J call may be wrong. There are 18 residues in the CDR3. Germline V CDR1 and CDR2: SNHLY, FYNNEI. CDR3 loop: CASSELLALTSSSYEQYF. The DNA of the CDR3 is TGTGCCAGCAGTGAATTATTGGCCCTTACCTCCTCTTCCTACGAGCAGTACTTC.

The chain links TRBV6-6 to TRBJ2-7; D may be TRBD1 (6 bases). The CDR3 is made up of 14 amino acids. The germline CDR1 and CDR2 sequences are MNHNY and SVGAGI (reference sequence). With 5 bases removed from V and 6 bases from J, the gap between germline ends came to 17 bases. CDR3 coding DNA: TGTGCCAGCAGTCCGGAACAGGGTTTAAGCGAGCAGTACTTC. Residues: CASSPEQGLSEQYF.

The genes are TRBV2 and TRBJ2-3; TRBD1 or TRBD2 may be the D gene (5 bases each). The CDR3 sequence is 15 residues long. V was trimmed by 4 bases and J by 4 bases, leaving 15 bases between them. Germline assignment: CDR1 SNHLY and CDR2 FYNNEI. The CDR3 is CASSAGTALADTQYF. The CDR3 DNA follows: TGTGCCAGCAGTGCCGGGACGGCATTAGCAGATACGCAGTATTTT.

This sequence joins TRBV29-1 and TRBJ2-1; possibly TRBD2 for D (5 bases). CDR1 and CDR2 (germline): SQVTM, ANQGSEA. The CDR3 length is 13 residues. The ends were cut back, 7 bases at V and 6 bases at J, with 16 bases in the middle. This CDR3 reads CSAPVPSGNEQFF. In DNA form, the CDR3 reads TGCAGCGCTCCGGTCCCCAGCGGCAATGAGCAGTTCTTC.

This clone was observed a handful of times. The identical CDR3 is also encoded by other nucleotide sequences in the sample. The chain employs TRBV2 and TRBJ1-2; D is unclear. The CDR3 totals 13 residues. Germline values: CDR1 SNHLY, CDR2 FYNNEI. Trimming pared 5 bases from V and 7 bases from J, leaving 14 bases between. CDR3 nucleotide sequence: TGTGCCAGCAGTTTCCCCCTGGACGGTGGCTACACCTTC. Residues: CASSFPLDGGYTF. Using reference TRBV2 and TRBJ1-2 for the parts outside the CDR3, the full variable domain is EPEVTQTPSHQVTQMGQEVILRCVPISNHLYFYWYRQILGQKVEFLVSFYNNEISEKSEIFDDQFSVERPDGSNFTLKIRSTKLEDSAMYFCASSFPLDGGYTFGSGTRLTVV.

The rearrangement joins TRBV30 to TRBJ2-1; the D gene is possibly TRBD2 (6 bases). Germline assignment: CDR1 GTSNPN and CDR2 SVGIG (reference sequence). This CDR3 has 13 amino acids. Trimming took off 2 bases at V and 8 bases at J, with 13 bases between the two ends. The CDR3 spells CAWSWETSHEQFF. The CDR3 DNA is TGTGCCTGGAGTTGGGAGACTAGTCATGAGCAGTTCTTC. The variable domain in full, completed from reference TRBV30 and TRBJ2-1, reads SQTIHQWPATLVQPVGSPLSLECTVEGTSNPNLYWYRQAAGRGLQLLFYSVGIGQISSEVPQNLSASRPQDRQFILSSKKLLLSDSGFYLCAWSWETSHEQFFGPGTRLTVL.

The chain links TRBV6-5 to TRBJ1-5, with no clear D. The V gene's germline CDR1 is MNHEY and CDR2 SVGAGI. The V end was cut by 5 bases, the J end by 3 bases, with 11 bases between. CDR3 size: 14 residues. CDR3 nucleotides: TGTGCCAGCAGTGGGCAGAGCCACAATCAGCCCCAGCATTTT. It is translated as CASSGQSHNQPQHF.

The gene calls are TRBV11-2 and TRBJ2-7; maybe TRBD1 (6 bases). Trimming removed 5 bases from V and 3 bases from J, with 14 bases in between. CDR3 length: 14 amino acids. CDR1 and CDR2 from the germline V gene are SGHAT and FQNNGV. The CDR3 region is CASSHNRVGYEQYF. CDR3 DNA: TGTGCCAGCAGCCATAACAGGGTAGGCTACGAGCAGTACTTC. Filled out from reference TRBV11-2 and TRBJ2-7, the complete variable domain reads EAGVAQSPRYKIIEKRQSVAFWCNPISGHATLYWYQQILGQGPKLLIQFQNNGVVDDSQLPKDRFSAERLKGVDSTLKIQPAKLEDSAVYLCASSHNRVGYEQYFGPGTRLTVT.

This chain links TRBV2 with TRBJ2-5; TRBD1 matches at 10 bases. The V and J ends lost 8 bases and 4 bases, in that order; junction bases with no gene match: 4. Germline CDR1 reads SNHLY; CDR2 reads FYNNEI. The CDR3 is 13 residues long. CDR3 bases: TGTGCCAGCCTTGGGACAGGGGTAGAGACCCAGTACTTC. This encodes CASLGTGVETQYF.

This chain uses TRBV11-3 with TRBJ2-6; possible D gene TRBD2, 5 bases. Germline-derived CDR1 and CDR2 are SGHNT and YENEEA. The CDR3 totals 16 residues. V lost 1 base and J lost 3, with 10 bases in between. This CDR3 is CASSLGERVGANVLTF. CDR3 coding DNA: TGTGCCAGCAGCTTAGGGGAGAGGGTTGGGGCCAACGTCCTGACTTTC.

This sequence joins TRBV14 and TRBJ2-6; TRBD1 matches at 8 bases. The length of the CDR3 is 17 residues. Germline values: CDR1 SGHDN, CDR2 FVKESK. V was pared by 4 bases and J by 4 bases, with 9 bases of the junction left unmatched. The CDR3, as DNA: TGTGCCAGCAGCCTACATCAGGGGGCTCAGGGGGCCAACGTCCTGACTTTC. The encoded protein is CASSLHQGAQGANVLTF.

V gene TRBV10-2 combines with J gene TRBJ2-7, with 9 bases matching TRBD1. The V gene end was trimmed by 4 bases and the J gene end by 0 bases; junction bases not matched to a gene: 1. Germline V gene data show CDR1 as WSHSY and CDR2 as SAAADI. The CDR3 has 14 amino acids. The CDR3 loop reads CASSGQGGSYEQYF. The CDR3, as DNA: TGCGCCAGCAGTGGACAGGGGGGCTCCTACGAGCAGTACTTC.

The chain combines TRBV5-6 with TRBJ2-1, with D unclear. Trimming took off 0 bases at V and 6 bases at J, with 7 bases between the two ends. Per the germline V gene, CDR1 is SGHDT and CDR2 is YYEEEE. The CDR3 runs 13 residues. CDR3 amino acids: CASSLVSGNEQFF. DNA for the CDR3: TGTGCCAGCAGCTTGGTATCCGGCAATGAGCAGTTCTTC.

The chain recombines TRBV28 with TRBJ1-5, with 7 bases fitting TRBD1. The CDR3 is 14 amino acids. Germline V gene sequence: CDR1 MDHEN, CDR2 SYDVKM. V dropped 7 bases and J dropped 3; count of bases not matched to a gene: 6. The CDR3 loop reads CASTSGQSNQPQHF. CDR3 nucleotide sequence: TGTGCCAGCACCTCGGGACAGTCCAATCAGCCCCAGCATTTT.

This sequence joins TRBV11-3 and TRBJ2-2; 9 bases map to TRBD2. CDR1 is SGHNT, CDR2 YENEEA, per germline. V lost 5 bases, J lost 6 bases, and 7 bases stayed unmatched. This CDR3 comprises 15 residues. The CDR3 protein is CASSASSGKAGELFF. The CDR3 bases are TGTGCCAGCAGCGCGTCTAGCGGGAAGGCCGGGGAGCTGTTTTTT.

The chain is built from TRBV19 and TRBJ2-2; 9 bases agree with TRBD2. This CDR3 is built from 15 residues. Germline V lookup: CDR1 LNHDA, CDR2 SQIVND (reference sequence). J gave up 3 bases and V 3 bases, and 2 bases lay outside the gene matches. CDR3 residues: CASSMAGGDTGELFF. The CDR3 bases are TGTGCCAGTAGTATGGCGGGAGGGGACACCGGGGAGCTGTTTTTT.

This clone was counted only a few times. This chain joins TRBV28 and TRBJ1-5; 7 bases agree with TRBD1. The CDR3 covers 14 residues. CDR1 and CDR2 from the germline V gene are MDHEN and SYDVKM. V lost 10 bases, J lost 7 bases, and 13 bases stayed unmatched. Here the CDR3 reads CAIRNPGGDQPQHF. The CDR3 coding sequence is TGTGCCATCAGGAATCCAGGGGGAGACCAGCCCCAGCATTTT.

The V gene is TRBV5-1, the J gene TRBJ2-3; D uncertain. Looked up from germline, CDR1 is SGHRS and CDR2 is YFSETQ. The CDR3 contains 16 residues. The V end lost 0 bases, the J end lost 4 bases, and 15 bases lay between the germline ends. The CDR3 DNA reads TGCGCCAGCAGCTTGGGACGCCAAGTGGTATCAGATACGCAGTATTTT. As protein: CASSLGRQVVSDTQYF. The full variable domain, rest sourced from reference TRBV5-1 and TRBJ2-3, is KAGVTQTPRYLIKTRGQQVTLSCSPISGHRSVSWYQQTPGQGLQFLFEYFSETQRNKGNFPGRFSGRQFSNSRSEMNVSTLELGDSALYLCASSLGRQVVSDTQYFGPGTRLTVL.

V gene TRBV2 combines with J gene TRBJ1-5; 7 bases are shared with TRBD1. Germline V gives CDR1 SNHLY, CDR2 FYNNEI. This CDR3 is 16 amino acids long. V was clipped by 7 bases and J by 1 base; unmatched bases: 10. The CDR3 protein is CASTLGRGQSNQPQHF. The CDR3 nucleotides are TGTGCCAGCACCCTAGGGAGGGGGCAAAGCAATCAGCCCCAGCATTTT.